This T cell receptor beta chain was recovered during a study of monozygotic twins with inflammatory bowel disease. Per TCR library, around 3,600 ng of total RNA was used. TCRdb reprocessed the 5' RACE reads and reports one entry per CDR3 protein, with no DNA. The clone table shows approximately 400,000 distinct CDR3 sequences, with the ten largest holding more than 2%. This CDR3 is 17 amino acids long. The germline V gene encodes CDR1 DFQATT and CDR2 SNEGSKA (reference sequence). Blood samples, whole and unsorted for T cells, yielded the isolated total RNA. The sample was blood. The clonotype was recovered from a human donor with ulcerative colitis or Crohn's disease, or a healthy co-twin of an affected twin (not recorded which). This chain links TRBV20-1 with TRBJ2-7; TCRdb indicates TRBD2, and absent DNA this call remains unverified. The CDR3 sequence is CSASDPTGTINSYEQYF.